The clone carrying this T cell receptor beta chain has just one count. Its antigen is not known. Germline loops: CDR1 LGHDT, CDR2 YNNKEL (reference sequence). J was trimmed by 6 bases and V by 4 bases; bases with no gene match: 6. This CDR3 spans 14 amino acids. It was RNA transcripts that yielded the amplified TCR beta CDR3 regions. The primer set for the first-round RT-PCR of the TCR CDR3 was HTBI. TCRdb independently ran MiXCR on the multiplex PCR reads; one entry per CDR3 protein. Of hundreds of thousands of distinct CDR3 sequences listed, approximately 15% are singletons. These data originate in a study of T cells in Graves' hyperthyroidism and ophthalmopathy. Study findings and constraints: Among thyroid clonotypes expanded above 0.001, most also appeared in blood.

The specimen was blood. The chain carries TRBV3-1 and TRBJ2-1; 7 bases map to TRBD2. This TCR derives from a woman aged 18-30 years with Graves' hyperthyroidism. The CDR3 spells CASSRLADLNEQFF. In nucleotides, the CDR3 is TGTGCCAGCAGCCGGCTAGCGGACCTCAATGAGCAGTTCTTC.